This is a list of T cell receptor beta chains from one sample in a study of regulatory T cells in long-lasting Graves disease. One entry per CDR3 protein, called by TCRdb with MiXCR from the multiplex PCR reads. Here the sample spans 400,000 to 500,000 distinct CDR3 sequences, around 20% being singletons. The sequences come from peripheral blood mononuclear cells (PBMCs), collected when the disease was refractory, from a patient treated with antithyroid drugs. All receptors come from a female donor with Graves disease. Both conserved end residues are part of each CDR3. A D gene is named only where the DNA matches it firmly. The listing skips clone size in some rows; elsewhere it reads once, few, many or a size class.

TRBJ2-4 few . TRBV7-8 CASSLVGAAKNIQYF TGTGCCAGCAGCTTAGTTGGGGCGGCCAAAAACATTCAGTACTTC
TRBJ1-5 few . TRBV30 CAWSASSAIEPQHF TGTGCCTGGAGTGCATCCTCGGCTATCGAGCCCCAGCATTTT
TRBJ2-1 few . TRBV28 CASGNAIGQFF TGTGCCTCCGGGAACGCTATAGGGCAGTTCTTC
TRBJ2-5 . . TRBV5-1 CASSPRGMAETQYF TGCGCCAGCAGCCCTCGGGGGATGGCCGAGACCCAGTACTTC
TRBJ1-4 many TRBD1 TRBV27 CASRPPQGTNEKLFF TGTGCCAGCAGACCGCCACAGGGGACTAATGAAAAACTGTTTTTT
TRBJ2-7 . . TRBV20-1 CSARLVGAGYEQYF TGCAGTGCTAGACTCGTGGGGGCTGGCTACGAGCAGTACTTC
TRBJ2-3 . . TRBV10-3 CAISESTRSTDTQYF TGTGCCATCAGTGAGTCGACCAGATCCACAGATACGCAGTATTTT
TRBJ2-7 . . TRBV5-1 CASSPEAPGDKPYEQYF TGCGCCAGCAGCCCCGAGGCACCGGGAGACAAGCCCTACGAGCAGTACTTC
TRBJ2-4 . TRBD1 TRBV3-1 CASSPKTGTMAKNIQYF TGTGCCAGCAGCCCTAAGACAGGGACCATGGCCAAAAACATTCAGTACTTC
TRBJ2-5 many TRBD1 TRBV28 CASSSPGQGETQYF TGTGCCAGCAGTTCTCCTGGACAGGGGGAGACCCAGTACTTC
TRBJ1-1 many . TRBV14 CASSLEGHPEAFF TGTGCCAGCAGCCTGGAGGGACACCCTGAAGCTTTCTTT
TRBJ2-7 many TRBD1 TRBV7-8 CASSLAPGQGYEQYF TGTGCCAGCAGCTTAGCCCCGGGACAGGGCTACGAGCAGTACTTC
TRBJ1-1 few . TRBV12-3/TRBV12-4 CASLSRGLRNTEAFF TGTGCCAGCTTAAGCCGGGGACTGAGGAACACTGAAGCTTTCTTT
TRBJ2-1 few TRBD2 TRBV20-1 CSATILAGGYNEQFF TGCAGTGCTACGATTTTAGCGGGGGGCTACAATGAGCAGTTCTTC
TRBJ2-2 many TRBD2 TRBV6-1 CAIGLAGTGELFF TGTGCCATTGGACTAGCCGGCACCGGGGAGCTGTTTTTT
TRBJ2-7 . . TRBV2 CASTLLSYEQYF TGTGCCAGCACTCTCCTCTCCTACGAGCAGTACTTC
TRBJ2-1 few . TRBV27 CASSLNGHEQFF TGTGCCAGCAGTTTAAATGGCCATGAGCAGTTCTTC
TRBJ2-5 . TRBD2 TRBV12-3/TRBV12-4 CASREGLAVGYRETQYF TGTGCCAGCAGGGAGGGACTAGCGGTGGGGTATAGGGAGACCCAGTACTTC
TRBJ1-1 . . TRBV9 CASSVAPENTEAFF TGTGCCAGCAGCGTCGCCCCAGAAAACACTGAAGCTTTCTTT
TRBJ2-1 . TRBD2 TRBV28 CASSSLAGGNNEQFF TGTGCCAGCAGTTCCCTAGCGGGAGGGAACAATGAGCAGTTCTTC